This TCR beta chain originates from a study of blood T cell repertoires in COVID-19. In the original analysis: Amplification from reference gene primers served as the basis for estimated nucleated cell counts. Assay used: immunoSEQ multiplex PCR; TCRdb lists only in-frame clones, some missing. That table supplies the V and J calls and clone size; D and trimming were determined from the DNA. The data hold approximately 110,000 clones, with approximately 90% observed a single time. Germline CDR1 SGHKS, CDR2 YYEKEE (reference sequence). The CDR3 consists of 16 residues. Trimming cost V 2 bases and J 0 bases, with 14 bases left between them.

The rearrangement links TRBV5-5 to TRBJ1-1, with TRBD1 as a possible D gene (5 bases). The sequencing sample was made of peripheral blood. The source is a human donor in a cohort sampled during active COVID-19. The CDR3 loop is CASSFGRAGLNTEAFF. The CDR3 DNA is TGTGCCAGCAGCTTCGGCAGGGCCGGGTTGAACACTGAAGCTTTCTTT.